This TCR beta chain was captured in a study of blood T cell repertoires in COVID-19. The overall study: Whether acute or convalescent, the COVID-19 samples came from the United States, Italy and Spain.

Profiled with immunoSEQ multiplex PCR; TCRdb holds only in-frame clones, not every one. The sample has some 360,000 clones, about nine tenths seen once. Germline CDR1 and CDR2: MDHEN and SYDVKM. The CDR3 extends over 16 amino acids. Germline trimming cut 3 bases from V and 1 base from J; bases unmatched to any gene: 8. This sequence joins TRBV28 and TRBJ2-7; TRBD2 matches at 8 bases. The source material was PBMCs or T cells enriched from blood (not recorded which). The source of this sequence is a woman aged 30 to 39 who had been exposed to COVID-19. Here the CDR3 DNA reads TGTGCCAGCAGTTTGGGGGGGGCTAGCGGGTCCTACGAGCAGTACTTC. Translation: CASSLGGASGSYEQYF.